The present T cell receptor (beta chain) was sequenced within a study of cytomegalovirus exposure and HLA in healthy donors. The study's findings and limits: Highly shared sequence variants in one cluster were likely a sequencing artifact. High specificity and sensitivity for cytomegalovirus status were reported for the classifier. Researchers reportedly found TCR beta sequences accurately predicted most subjects' HLA-A and HLA-B alleles. After further analysis at a later stage, roughly 16,000 TCR beta sequences were associated with HLA alleles at 0.05 false discovery rate.

The V end lost 1 base, the J end lost 9 bases, and 13 bases lay between the germline ends. The CDR3 is 14 residues long. Germline values: CDR1 MNHNS, CDR2 SASEGT. Concerning this clone: Antigen unknown.

PCR was performed using 60 Vbeta and 13 Jbeta primers. Clones were sequenced by immunoSEQ multiplex PCR, and TCRdb holds only the in-frame ones, with some missing. The sample consists of approximately 120,000 clones, 60% to 85% of them appearing once. This sequence was found in a young man in good health and CMV-seronegative. The chain combines TRBV6-1 with TRBJ1-5; no firm D call. Specimen: PBMCs. The CDR3, as DNA: TGTGCCAGCAGTGAAGGGGCCGGTGGTCGGCCCCAGCATTTT. The encoded protein is CASSEGAGGRPQHF.